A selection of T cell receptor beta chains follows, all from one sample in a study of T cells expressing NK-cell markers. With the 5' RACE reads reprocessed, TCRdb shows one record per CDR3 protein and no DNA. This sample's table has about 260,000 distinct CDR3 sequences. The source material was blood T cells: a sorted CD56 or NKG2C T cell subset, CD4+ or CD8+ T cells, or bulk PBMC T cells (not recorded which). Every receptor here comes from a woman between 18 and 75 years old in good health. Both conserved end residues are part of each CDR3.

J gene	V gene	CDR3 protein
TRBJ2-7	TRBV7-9	CASSLEVGEQYF
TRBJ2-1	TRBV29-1	CSVEGGTGKIDEQFF
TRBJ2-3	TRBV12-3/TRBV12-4	CASSSSGTGYLTDTQYF
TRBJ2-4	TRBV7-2	CASKVVSSGIQYF
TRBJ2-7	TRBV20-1	CSALSSYEQYF
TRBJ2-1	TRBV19	CASSPGRGTALSGANYNEQFF
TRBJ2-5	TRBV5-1	CASSLGTMDRAETQYF
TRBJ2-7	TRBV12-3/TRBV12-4	CASSNNRAHEQYF
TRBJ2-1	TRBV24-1	CATSDFSLAGKNEQFF
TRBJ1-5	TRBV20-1	CSATSGQFNQPQHF
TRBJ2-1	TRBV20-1	CSAPELAGGYNEQFF
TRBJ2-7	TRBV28	CASRPPTGFEQYF
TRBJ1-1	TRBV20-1	CSAPRDRVNTEAFF
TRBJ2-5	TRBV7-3	CASSLGKRLWETQYF
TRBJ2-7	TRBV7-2	CASSPDRGTTYEQYF
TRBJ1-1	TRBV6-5	CASSRDTKAFF
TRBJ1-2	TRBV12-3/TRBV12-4	CASSQRGTEGDYGYTF
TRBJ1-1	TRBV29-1	CSTGQGNTEAFF
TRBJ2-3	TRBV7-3	CASSQTRSLGDTQYF
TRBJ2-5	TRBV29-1	CSVRGQPRETQYF
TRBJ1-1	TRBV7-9	CASSSTYGTGADTEAFF
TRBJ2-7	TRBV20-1	CSARDPRAEQYF
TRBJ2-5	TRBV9	CASSIKGSSGGREETQYF
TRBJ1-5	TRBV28	CASSSPGQGHQPQHF
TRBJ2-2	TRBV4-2	CASSRYGGAGSNTGELFF
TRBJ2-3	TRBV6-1	CASSEDGWADTQYF
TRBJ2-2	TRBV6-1	CASSEFDGNTGELFF
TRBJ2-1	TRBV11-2	CASSFRGGLLQNEQFF
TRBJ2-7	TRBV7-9	CASSLGGGGYYEQYF
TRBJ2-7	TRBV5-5	CASSTGTSGNEQYF
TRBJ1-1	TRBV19	CASNEGAVNTEAFF
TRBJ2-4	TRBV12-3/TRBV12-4	CASSSMTSGRYIQYF
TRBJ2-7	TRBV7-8	CASSPTQGLSYEQYF
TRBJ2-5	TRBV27	CASSSQQGAPWETQYF
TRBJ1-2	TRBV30	CAWRTGPYGYTF
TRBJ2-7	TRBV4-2	CASSQDWTGPYEQYF
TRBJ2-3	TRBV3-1	CASSQSTNTQYF